This TCR beta chain is from a study of a mutant IDH1 vaccine in newly diagnosed glioma. Study-wide context: Vaccination began 4-6 weeks post radiotherapy alone, or with temozolomide cycles. Treatment recipients were approximately 62% male and around 40% female, and their mean age was around 39 years.

Findings and caveats of the study: Vaccine-induced immune responses were detected in 93.3% of patients.

Trimming left V 2 bases short and J 6 bases short, with 7 bases between. Germline lookup yields CDR1 MNHEY and CDR2 SMNVEV (reference sequence). The CDR3 extends over 12 amino acids. Details on this clone: As yet, its antigen is unknown.

This sample's time point: week 11, during vaccination. Every vaccine dose comprised 300 ug of mutant IDH1 20-mer peptide plus topical imiquimod. The astrocytomas were IDH1-mutant, ATRX-negative, and WHO grade 3 or 4. Clones were read by immunoSEQ multiplex PCR, and TCRdb kept only the in-frame ones, dropping some. The sample contains roughly 30,000 clones, roughly 78% of which appear only once. The chain uses TRBV27 and TRBJ1-2, with a weak D call TRBD1 (5 bases). The sample in question was PBMCs, obtained from a glioma patient whose treatment included an IDH1 peptide vaccine. The TCR comes from a man aged 30-40 years with glioma. This CDR3 is CASSLIGDGYTF. The CDR3 bases are TGTGCCAGCAGTTTAATAGGGGATGGCTACACCTTC.